This T cell receptor (beta chain) was sequenced in a study of blood T cell repertoires in COVID-19. Study-wide context: Samples came from the United States, Italy and Spain, spanning acute and convalescent COVID-19. From T cells, B-cell-depleted T cells, or PBMCs came the material, which was cDNA or gDNA.

The germline V gene encodes CDR1 SNHLY and CDR2 FYNNEI. Trimming shortened V by 5 bases and J by 0 bases, and 5 bases separated the two germline ends. The CDR3 sequence is 13 residues long. Authors' data handling: Amplified reference gene primers provided the basis for estimating nucleated cell counts. The protocol was immunoSEQ multiplex PCR, while the TCRdb copy is restricted to in-frame clones and leaves out a portion. V and J calls and clone size are given by that table; D and trimming were obtained from the DNA. This table has about 190,000 clones, 84% appearing once. This chain joins TRBV2 and TRBJ1-5, with no clear D. The sample taken for sequencing was peripheral blood. The sequence came from a human donor in a cohort sampled during active COVID-19. This chain's CDR3 is CASSQDSNQPQHF. The CDR3, as DNA: TGTGCCAGCAGTCAGGATAGCAATCAGCCCCAGCATTTT.